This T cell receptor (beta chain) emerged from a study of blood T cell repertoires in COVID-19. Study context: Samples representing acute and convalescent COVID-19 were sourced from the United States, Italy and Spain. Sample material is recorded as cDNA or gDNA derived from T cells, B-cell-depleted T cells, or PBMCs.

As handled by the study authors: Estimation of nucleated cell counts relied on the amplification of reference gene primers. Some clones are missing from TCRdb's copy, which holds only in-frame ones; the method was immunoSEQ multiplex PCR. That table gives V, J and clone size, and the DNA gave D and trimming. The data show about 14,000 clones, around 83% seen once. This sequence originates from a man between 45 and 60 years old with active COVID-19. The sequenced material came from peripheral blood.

The CDR3 spells CASSGTSGQETQYF. The CDR3 nucleotides are TGTGCCAGCAGCGGCACTAGCGGGCAAGAGACCCAGTACTTC. This chain joins TRBV5-4 and TRBJ2-5, with TRBD2 identical over 9 bases. Germline lookup yields CDR1 SGHNT and CDR2 YYREEE (reference sequence). The CDR3 contains 14 residues. After removal of 4 bases from V and 2 bases from J, the junction contained 3 bases not matched to a gene.